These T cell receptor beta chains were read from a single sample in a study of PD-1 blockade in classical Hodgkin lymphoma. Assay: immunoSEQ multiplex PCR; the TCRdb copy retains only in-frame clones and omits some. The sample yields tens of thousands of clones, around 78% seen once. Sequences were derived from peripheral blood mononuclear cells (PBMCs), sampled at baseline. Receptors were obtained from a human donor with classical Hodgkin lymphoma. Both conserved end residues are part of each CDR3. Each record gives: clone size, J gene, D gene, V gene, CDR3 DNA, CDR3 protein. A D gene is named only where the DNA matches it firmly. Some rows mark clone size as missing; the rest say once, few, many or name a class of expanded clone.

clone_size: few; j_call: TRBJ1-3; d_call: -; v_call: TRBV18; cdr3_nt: TGTGCCAGCTCACCAGGTCCTGGAAACACCATATATTTT; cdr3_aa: CASSPGPGNTIYF
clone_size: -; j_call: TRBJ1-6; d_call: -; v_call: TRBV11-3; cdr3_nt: TGTGCCAGCAGCCTCGAAGACAGGAGGAATTCACCCCTCCACTTT; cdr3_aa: CASSLEDRRNSPLHF
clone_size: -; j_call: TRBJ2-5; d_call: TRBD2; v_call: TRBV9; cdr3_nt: TGTGCCAGCAGCGAGACTAGCGGGGGGCGATTCCAAGAGACCCAGTACTTC; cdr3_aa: CASSETSGGRFQETQYF
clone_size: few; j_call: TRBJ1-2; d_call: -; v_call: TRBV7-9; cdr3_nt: TGTGCCAGCAGCCGTGCGGGGCCCTCGGGAGGCTACACCTTC; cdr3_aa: CASSRAGPSGGYTF
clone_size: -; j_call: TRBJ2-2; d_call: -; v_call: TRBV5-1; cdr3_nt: TGCGCCAGCAGCTCACAGGTTTACACCGGGGAGCTGTTTTTT; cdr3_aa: CASSSQVYTGELFF
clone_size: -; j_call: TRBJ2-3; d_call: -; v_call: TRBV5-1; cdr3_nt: TGCGCCAGCAGCGAAGGCACAGATACGCAGTATTTT; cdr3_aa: CASSEGTDTQYF
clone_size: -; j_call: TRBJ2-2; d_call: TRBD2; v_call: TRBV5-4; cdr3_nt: TGTGCCAGCAGCTCCGGGACTAGCGGGGGGATGAACACCGGGGAGCTGTTTTTT; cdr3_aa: CASSSGTSGGMNTGELFF
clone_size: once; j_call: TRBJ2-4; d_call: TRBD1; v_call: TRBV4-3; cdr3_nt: TGCGCCAGCAGCCAAGATGCCGGGACAGGGAACATTCAGTACTTC; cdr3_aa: CASSQDAGTGNIQYF
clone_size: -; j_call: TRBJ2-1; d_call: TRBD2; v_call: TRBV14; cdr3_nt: TGTGCCAGCAGCCAAGTTCCCCGGGACTACAACTACAATGAGCAGTTCTTC; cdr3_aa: CASSQVPRDYNYNEQFF
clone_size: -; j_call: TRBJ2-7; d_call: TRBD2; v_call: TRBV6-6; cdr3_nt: TGTGCCAGCAGTTACTCCCGAGCGGGGGGTGGGGAGCAGTACTTC; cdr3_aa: CASSYSRAGGGEQYF
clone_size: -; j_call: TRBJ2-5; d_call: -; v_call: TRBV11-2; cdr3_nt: TGTGCCAGCAGCTTTGCCAGGCAAGAGACCCAGTACTTC; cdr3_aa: CASSFARQETQYF
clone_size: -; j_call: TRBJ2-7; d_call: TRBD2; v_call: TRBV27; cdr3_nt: TGTGCCAGCAGTCTGACTAGCGGCCGTCCTAAGAGAGACGAGCAGTACTTC; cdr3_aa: CASSLTSGRPKRDEQYF
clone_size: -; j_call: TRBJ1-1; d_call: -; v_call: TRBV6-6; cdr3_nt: TGTGCCAGCCCGAGGACAGTCAACACTGAAGCTTTCTTT; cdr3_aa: CASPRTVNTEAFF
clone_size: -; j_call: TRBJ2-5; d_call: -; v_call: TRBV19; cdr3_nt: TGTGCCAGTAGTATTAGTTTTCGGGGGTCTCAAGAGACCCAGTACTTC; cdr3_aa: CASSISFRGSQETQYF
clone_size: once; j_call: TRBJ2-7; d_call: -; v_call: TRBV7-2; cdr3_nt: TGTGCCAGCAGCTTAATGGGTGGGCAGTACTTC; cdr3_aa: CASSLMGGQYF
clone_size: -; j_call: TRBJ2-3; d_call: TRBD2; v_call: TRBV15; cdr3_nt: TGTGCCACCGCAATACTAGCGGGGGGGGCCCCCACAGATACGCAGTATTTT; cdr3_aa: CATAILAGGAPTDTQYF
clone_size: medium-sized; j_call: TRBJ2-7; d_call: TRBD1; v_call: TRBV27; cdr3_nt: TGTGCCAGCAGTCACGTAGGGGGACAGGGGGCCTACGAGCAGTACTTC; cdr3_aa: CASSHVGGQGAYEQYF